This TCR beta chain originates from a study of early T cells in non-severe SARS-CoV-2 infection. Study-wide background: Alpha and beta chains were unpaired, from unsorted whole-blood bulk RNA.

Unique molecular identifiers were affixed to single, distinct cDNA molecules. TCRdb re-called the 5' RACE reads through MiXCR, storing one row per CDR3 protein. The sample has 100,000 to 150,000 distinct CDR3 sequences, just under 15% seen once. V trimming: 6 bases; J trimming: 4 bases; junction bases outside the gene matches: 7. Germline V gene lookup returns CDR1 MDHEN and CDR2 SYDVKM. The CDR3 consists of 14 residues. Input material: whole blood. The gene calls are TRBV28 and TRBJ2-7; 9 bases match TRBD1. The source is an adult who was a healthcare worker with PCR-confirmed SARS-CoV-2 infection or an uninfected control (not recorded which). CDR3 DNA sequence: TGTGCCAGCAGCCCCGGGACAGGGTTTTACGAGCAGTACTTC. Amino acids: CASSPGTGFYEQYF. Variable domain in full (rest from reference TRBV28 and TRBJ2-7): DVKVTQSSRYLVKRTGEKVFLECVQDMDHENMFWYRQDPGLGLRLIYFSYDVKMKEKGDIPEGYSVSREKKERFSLILESASTNQTSMYLCASSPGTGFYEQYFGPGTRLTVT.